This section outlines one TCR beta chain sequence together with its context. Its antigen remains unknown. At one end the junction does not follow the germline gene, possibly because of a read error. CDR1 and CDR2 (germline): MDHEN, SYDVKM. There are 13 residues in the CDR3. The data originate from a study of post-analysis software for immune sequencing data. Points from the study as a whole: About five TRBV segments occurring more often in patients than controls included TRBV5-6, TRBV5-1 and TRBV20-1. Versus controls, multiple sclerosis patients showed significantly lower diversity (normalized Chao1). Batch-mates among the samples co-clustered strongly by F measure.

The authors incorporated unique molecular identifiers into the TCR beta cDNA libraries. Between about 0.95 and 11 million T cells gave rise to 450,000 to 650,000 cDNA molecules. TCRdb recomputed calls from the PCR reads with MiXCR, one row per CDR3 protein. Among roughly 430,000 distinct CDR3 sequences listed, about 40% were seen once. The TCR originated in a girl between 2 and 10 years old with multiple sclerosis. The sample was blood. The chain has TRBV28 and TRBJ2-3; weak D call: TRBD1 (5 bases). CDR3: CATTGPLTDTRYF. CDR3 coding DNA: TGTGCCACAACAGGTCCCCTCACAGATACGCGGTATTTT.